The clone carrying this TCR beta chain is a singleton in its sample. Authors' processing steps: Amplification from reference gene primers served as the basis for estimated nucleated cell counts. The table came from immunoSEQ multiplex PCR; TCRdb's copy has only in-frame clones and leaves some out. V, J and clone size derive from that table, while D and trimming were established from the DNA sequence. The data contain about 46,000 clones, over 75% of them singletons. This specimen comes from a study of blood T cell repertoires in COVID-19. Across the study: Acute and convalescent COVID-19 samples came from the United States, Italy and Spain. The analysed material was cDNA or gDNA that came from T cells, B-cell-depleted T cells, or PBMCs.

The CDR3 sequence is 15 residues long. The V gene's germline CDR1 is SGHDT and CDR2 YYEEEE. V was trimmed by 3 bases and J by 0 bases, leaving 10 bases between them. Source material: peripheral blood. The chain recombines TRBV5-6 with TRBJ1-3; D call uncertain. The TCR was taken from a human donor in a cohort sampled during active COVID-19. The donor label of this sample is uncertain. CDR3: CASSSVLYSGNTIYF. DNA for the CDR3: TGTGCCAGCAGCTCGGTTCTTTACTCTGGAAACACCATATATTTT.